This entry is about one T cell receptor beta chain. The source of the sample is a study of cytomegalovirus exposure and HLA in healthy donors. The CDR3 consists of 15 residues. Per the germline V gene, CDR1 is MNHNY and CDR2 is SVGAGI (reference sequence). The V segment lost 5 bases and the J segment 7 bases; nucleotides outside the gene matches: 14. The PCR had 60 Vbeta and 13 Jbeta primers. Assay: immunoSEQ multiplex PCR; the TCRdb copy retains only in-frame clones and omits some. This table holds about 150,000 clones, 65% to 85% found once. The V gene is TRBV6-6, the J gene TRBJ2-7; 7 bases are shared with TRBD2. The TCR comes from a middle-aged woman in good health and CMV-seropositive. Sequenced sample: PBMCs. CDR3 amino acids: CASSLRGEGNREQYF. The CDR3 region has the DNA TGTGCCAGCAGTCTCCGGGGGGAGGGGAATCGGGAGCAGTACTTC.